This TCR beta chain derives from a study of OX40 agonist ivuxolimab in advanced cancers. Study-wide results and limits: At 0.1 to 3.0 mg/kg and by week 6, clonal expansion occurred in CD4+ and CD8+ blood T cells.

Clones were read by immunoSEQ multiplex PCR, and TCRdb kept only the in-frame ones, dropping some. Of 75,000 to 80,000 clones listed, 94% are singletons. Germline V gene lookup returns CDR1 MNHNY and CDR2 SVGAGI (reference sequence). V shed 2 bases, J shed 4 bases, and the junction held 8 bases outside the gene matches. The CDR3 runs 15 residues. Concerning this clone: What it binds is not known.

This TCR was recovered from an adult with an advanced solid tumor such as melanoma, head and neck, liver or kidney cancer. The chain carries TRBV6-6 and TRBJ2-7; TRBD2 agrees at 7 bases. Sequencing used CD4+ or CD8+ T cells sorted from blood, obtained in a trial of the OX40 agonist ivuxolimab. The CDR3 DNA reads as TGTGCCAGCAGTTACCTTCTTACGGGAGGTTACGAGCAGTACTTC. Its protein is CASSYLLTGGYEQYF.